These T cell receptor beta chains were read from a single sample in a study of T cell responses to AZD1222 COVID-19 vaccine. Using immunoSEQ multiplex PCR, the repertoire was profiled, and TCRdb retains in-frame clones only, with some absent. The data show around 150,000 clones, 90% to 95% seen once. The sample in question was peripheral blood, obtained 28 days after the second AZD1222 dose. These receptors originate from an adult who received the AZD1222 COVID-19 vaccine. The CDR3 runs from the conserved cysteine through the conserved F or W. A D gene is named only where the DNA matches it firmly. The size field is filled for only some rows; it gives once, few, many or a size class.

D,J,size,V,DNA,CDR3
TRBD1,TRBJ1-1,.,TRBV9,TGTGCCAGCAGCGTAGGGATACAGGGGGTGAACACTGAAGCTTTCTTT,CASSVGIQGVNTEAFF
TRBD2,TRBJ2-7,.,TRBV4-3,TGCGCCAGCAGCCAAGCCGAAGCGGGGAGCTCCTACGAGCAGTACTTC,CASSQAEAGSSYEQYF
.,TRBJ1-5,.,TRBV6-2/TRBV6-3,TGTGCCAGCAGTTACTCGGTCGAAAGCAATCAGCCCCAGCATTTT,CASSYSVESNQPQHF
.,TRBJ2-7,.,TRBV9,TGTGCCAGCAGCGTAGGGTCCGGGGACACCTACGAGCAGTACTTC,CASSVGSGDTYEQYF
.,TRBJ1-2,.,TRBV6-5,TGTGCCAGCAGTCAAAGCCCCTTACTGGGCTATGGCTACACCTTC,CASSQSPLLGYGYTF
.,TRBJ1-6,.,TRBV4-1,TGCGCCAGCAGCCAAGATGCGACAGCTTATTCACCCCTCCACTTT,CASSQDATAYSPLHF
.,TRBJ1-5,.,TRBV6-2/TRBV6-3,TGTGCCAGCAGTTCTCGGACGGGATATAGCAATCAGCCCCAGCATTTT,CASSSRTGYSNQPQHF
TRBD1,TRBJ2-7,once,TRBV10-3,TGTGCCCATGGGACAGGCTACGAGCAGTACTTC,CAHGTGYEQYF
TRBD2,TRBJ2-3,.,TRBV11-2,TGTGCCAGCAGCTTAGATGAGCGGGGTTTCGATACGCAGTATTTT,CASSLDERGFDTQYF
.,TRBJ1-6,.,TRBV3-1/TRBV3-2,TGTGCCAGCAGCCAAGCACAGGGCAGTTCACCCCTCCACTTT,CASSQAQGSSPLHF
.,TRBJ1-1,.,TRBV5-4,TGTGCCAGCAGCTCCCAAGCCATTACGGGGATCGCTGAAGCTTTCTTT,CASSSQAITGIAEAFF
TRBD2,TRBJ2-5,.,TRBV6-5,TGTGCCAGCACCCCACTAGCGGGGGACCAAGAGACCCAGTACTTC,CASTPLAGDQETQYF
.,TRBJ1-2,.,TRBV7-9,TGTGCCAGCAGCTCGCCGGCCGTTAACTATGGCTACACCTTC,CASSSPAVNYGYTF
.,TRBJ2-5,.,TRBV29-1,TGCAGCGTTGAAGATCTCGGCGGGGTAGGAGAGACCCAGTACTTC,CSVEDLGGVGETQYF
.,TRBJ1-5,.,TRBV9,TGTGCCAGCAGCGTAGGCCAGGGTTATAGCAATCAGCCCCAGCATTTT,CASSVGQGYSNQPQHF
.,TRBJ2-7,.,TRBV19,TGTGCCAGTAGTCCGACGGATGCCTACGAGCAGTACTTC,CASSPTDAYEQYF
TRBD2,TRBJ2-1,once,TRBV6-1,TGTGCCAGCAGTGATATACTAGCGGGGGGGCCCCAGAGTGAGCAGTTCTTC,CASSDILAGGPQSEQFF
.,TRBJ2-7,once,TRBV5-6,TGTGCCAGCAGATTCGGGGGCGAGCAGTACTTC,CASRFGGEQYF
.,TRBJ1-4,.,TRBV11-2,TGTGCCAGCAGCCCCCGGACGGGTCGCGAAAAACTGTTTTTT,CASSPRTGREKLFF
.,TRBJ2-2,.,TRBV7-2,TGTGCCAGCAGCCCGAACACCGGGGAGCTGTTTTTT,CASSPNTGELFF
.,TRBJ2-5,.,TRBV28,TGTGCCAGCAGTCCCCCGGGTTTGGAGACCCAGTACTTC,CASSPPGLETQYF
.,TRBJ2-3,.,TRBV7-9,TGTGCCAGCCGGGGTCTTATTACAGATACGCAGTATTTT,CASRGLITDTQYF
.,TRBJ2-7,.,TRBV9,TGTGCCAGCAGCGTAGAAGGGGAGATCTACGAGCAGTACTTC,CASSVEGEIYEQYF
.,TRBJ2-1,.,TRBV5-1,TGCGCCAGCAGCTTCCTAGCGACAAACCACAATGAGCAGTTCTTC,CASSFLATNHNEQFF
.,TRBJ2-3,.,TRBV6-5,TGTGCCAGCAGAGCAGGGGGAGGAGATACGCAGTATTTT,CASRAGGGDTQYF
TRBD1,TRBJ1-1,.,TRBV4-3,TGCGCCAGCAGCCATCCGGGACAGGTATACACTGAAGCTTTCTTT,CASSHPGQVYTEAFF
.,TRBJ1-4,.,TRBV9,TGTGCCAGCAGCGTAGGGGCAGGGTCTAATGAAAAACTGTTTTTT,CASSVGAGSNEKLFF
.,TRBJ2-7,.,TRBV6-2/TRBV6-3,TGTGCCAGCAGTTACTCGGCGGACGGACGGTACTACGAGCAGTACTTC,CASSYSADGRYYEQYF
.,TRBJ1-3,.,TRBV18,TGTGCCAGCTCACCAGCGTCCGGCTTCTCTGGAAACACCATATATTTT,CASSPASGFSGNTIYF
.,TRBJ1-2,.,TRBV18,TGTGCCAGCTCACCAGTTACAGGAAACTATGGCTACACCTTC,CASSPVTGNYGYTF
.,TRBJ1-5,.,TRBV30,TGTGCCTGGAGTGAAAATCGGGGAAATCAGCCCCAGCATTTT,CAWSENRGNQPQHF
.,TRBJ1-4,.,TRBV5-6,TGTGCCAGCAGCTTAAATGGGGGGGAGTATGAAAAACTGTTTTTT,CASSLNGGEYEKLFF
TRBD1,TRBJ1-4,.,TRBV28,TGTGCCAGCACACCACCGGGACAGGGTCGGGAAAAACTGTTTTTT,CASTPPGQGREKLFF
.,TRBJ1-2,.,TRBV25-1,TGTGCCAGCAGTGAAGACCACTTTAACTATGGCTACACCTTC,CASSEDHFNYGYTF
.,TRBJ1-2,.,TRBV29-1,TGCGGAACCGGCGAGGGAACTAACTATGGCTACACCTTC,CGTGEGTNYGYTF
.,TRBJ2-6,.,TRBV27,TGTGCCAGCAGTTTGCTCGGTGGTGGGGCCAACGTCCTGACTTTC,CASSLLGGGANVLTF
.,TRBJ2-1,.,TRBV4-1,TGCGCCAGCAGCCACGTGGGGGCTAGCTCATACAATGAGCAGTTCTTC,CASSHVGASSYNEQFF
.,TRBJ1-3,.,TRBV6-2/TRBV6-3,TGTGCCAGCAGTTCGTGGAGCCTCGGAAACACCATATATTTT,CASSSWSLGNTIYF
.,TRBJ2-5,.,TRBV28,TGTGCCAGCAATACCGTACGGGGGCCCGGAGAGACCCAGTACTTC,CASNTVRGPGETQYF
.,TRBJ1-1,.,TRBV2,TGTGCCAGCAGCTTAAGTGGGCGCACTGAAGCTTTCTTT,CASSLSGRTEAFF
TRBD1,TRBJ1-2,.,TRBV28,TGTGCCAGCAGGGTTGGAGGGGGCGATTCGAGCGGCTACACCTTC,CASRVGGGDSSGYTF
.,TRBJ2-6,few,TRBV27,TGTGCCAGCTACCATCCTGGGGCCAACGTCCTGACTTTC,CASYHPGANVLTF
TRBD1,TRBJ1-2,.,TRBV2,TGTGCCAGCAGTGAATGGGGACAGGTCCGGTATGGCTACACCTTC,CASSEWGQVRYGYTF
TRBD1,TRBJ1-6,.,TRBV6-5,TGTGCCAGCAGTTGGACAGGTCGGAATTCACCCCTCCACTTT,CASSWTGRNSPLHF
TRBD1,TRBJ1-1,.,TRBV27,TGTGCCAGCGGTTACAGGGGCTCTGAAGCTTTCTTT,CASGYRGSEAFF
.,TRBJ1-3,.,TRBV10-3,TGTGCCGCCAAGGGGGAAGTTCTCGGAAACACCATATATTTT,CAAKGEVLGNTIYF
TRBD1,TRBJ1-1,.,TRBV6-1,TGTGCCAGCAGTGAGAACATAGGACAGGGATCGAGCACTGAAGCTTTCTTT,CASSENIGQGSSTEAFF
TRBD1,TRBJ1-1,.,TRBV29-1,TGCAGCGTTACACAAACTACAGGGGTGGACACTGAAGCTTTCTTT,CSVTQTTGVDTEAFF
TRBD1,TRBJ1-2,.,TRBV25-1,TGTGCCAGCAGCGGACGGAGACAGGGGTTTTCAGCTAACTATGGCTACACCTTC,CASSGRRQGFSANYGYTF
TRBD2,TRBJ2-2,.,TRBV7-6,TGTGCCAGCAGCTTCGGGACTAGCGGGACCGGGGAGCTGTTTTTT,CASSFGTSGTGELFF
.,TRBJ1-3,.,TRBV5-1,TGCGCCAGCAGTTCCGTGCGTGGAAACACCATATATTTT,CASSSVRGNTIYF
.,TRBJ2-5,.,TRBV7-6,TGTGCCAGCAGCTTAGGACTGGGCCAAGAGACCCAGTACTTC,CASSLGLGQETQYF
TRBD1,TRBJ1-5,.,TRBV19,TGCGCCTCGGGACAGGGGAATCAGCCCCAGCATTTT,CASGQGNQPQHF
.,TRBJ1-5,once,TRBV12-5,TGTGCTAGTGCCCCCGCCGTATATCAGCCCCAGCATTTT,CASAPAVYQPQHF